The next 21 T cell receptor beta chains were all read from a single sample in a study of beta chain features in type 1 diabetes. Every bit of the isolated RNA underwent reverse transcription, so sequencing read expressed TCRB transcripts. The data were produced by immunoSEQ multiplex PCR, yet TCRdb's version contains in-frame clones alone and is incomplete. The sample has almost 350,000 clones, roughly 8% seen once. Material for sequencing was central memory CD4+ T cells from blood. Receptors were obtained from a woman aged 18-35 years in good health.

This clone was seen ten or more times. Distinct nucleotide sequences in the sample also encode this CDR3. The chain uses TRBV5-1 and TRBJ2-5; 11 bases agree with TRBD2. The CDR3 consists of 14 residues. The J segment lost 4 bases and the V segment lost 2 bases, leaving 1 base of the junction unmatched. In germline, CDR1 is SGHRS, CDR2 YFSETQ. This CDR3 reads CASSLGLAGETQYF. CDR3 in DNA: TGCGCCAGCAGCTTAGGACTAGCGGGAGAGACCCAGTACTTC.

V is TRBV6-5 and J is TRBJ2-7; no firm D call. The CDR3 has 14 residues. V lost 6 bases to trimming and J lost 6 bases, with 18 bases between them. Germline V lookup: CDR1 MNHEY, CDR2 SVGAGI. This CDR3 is CASSRAVNIGEQYF. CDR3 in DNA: TGTGCCAGCAGCCGCGCAGTGAATATCGGCGAGCAGTACTTC.

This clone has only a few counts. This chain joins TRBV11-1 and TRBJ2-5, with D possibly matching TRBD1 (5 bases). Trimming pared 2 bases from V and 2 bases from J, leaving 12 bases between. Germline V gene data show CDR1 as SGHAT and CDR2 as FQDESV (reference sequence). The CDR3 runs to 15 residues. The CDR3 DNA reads TGTGCCAGCAGCTTAAGAACAGGTTCGCAAGAGACCCAGTACTTC. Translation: CASSLRTGSQETQYF.

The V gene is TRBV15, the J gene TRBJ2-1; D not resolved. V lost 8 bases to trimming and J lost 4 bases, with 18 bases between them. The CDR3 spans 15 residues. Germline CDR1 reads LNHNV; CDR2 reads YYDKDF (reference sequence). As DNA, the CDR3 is TGTGCCACCGCGGTCATGGGCATGGGTTACAATGAGCAGTTCTTC. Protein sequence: CATAVMGMGYNEQFF.

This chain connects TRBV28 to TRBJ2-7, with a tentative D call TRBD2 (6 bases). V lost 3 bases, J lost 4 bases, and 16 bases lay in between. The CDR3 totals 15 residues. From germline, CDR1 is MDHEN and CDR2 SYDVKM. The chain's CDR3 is CASSFQLGAGYEQYF. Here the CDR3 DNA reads TGTGCCAGCAGTTTTCAGCTCGGCGCGGGGTACGAGCAGTACTTC. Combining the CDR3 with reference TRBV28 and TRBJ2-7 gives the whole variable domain DVKVTQSSRYLVKRTGEKVFLECVQDMDHENMFWYRQDPGLGLRLIYFSYDVKMKEKGDIPEGYSVSREKKERFSLILESASTNQTSMYLCASSFQLGAGYEQYFGPGTRLTVT.

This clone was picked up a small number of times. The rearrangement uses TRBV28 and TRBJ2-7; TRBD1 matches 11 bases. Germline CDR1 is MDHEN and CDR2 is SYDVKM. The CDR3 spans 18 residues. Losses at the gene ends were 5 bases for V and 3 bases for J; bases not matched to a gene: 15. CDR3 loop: CASSTGTGGSSRYYEQYF. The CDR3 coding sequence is TGTGCCAGCAGTACCGGGACAGGGGGATCGAGCCGGTACTACGAGCAGTACTTC.

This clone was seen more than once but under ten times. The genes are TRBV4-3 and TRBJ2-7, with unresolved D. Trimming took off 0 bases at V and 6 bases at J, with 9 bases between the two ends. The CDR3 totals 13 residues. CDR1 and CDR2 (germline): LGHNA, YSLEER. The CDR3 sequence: CASSQEWLTEQYF. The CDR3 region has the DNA TGCGCCAGCAGCCAAGAGTGGCTTACCGAGCAGTACTTC.

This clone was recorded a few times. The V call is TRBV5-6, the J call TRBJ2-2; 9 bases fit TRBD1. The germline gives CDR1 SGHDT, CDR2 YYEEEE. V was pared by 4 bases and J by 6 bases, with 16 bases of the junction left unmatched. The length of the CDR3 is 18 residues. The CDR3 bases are TGTGCCAGCAGCCCGCTACGCGCCGGGACAGGGTATGCCGGGGAGCTGTTTTTT. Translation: CASSPLRAGTGYAGELFF.

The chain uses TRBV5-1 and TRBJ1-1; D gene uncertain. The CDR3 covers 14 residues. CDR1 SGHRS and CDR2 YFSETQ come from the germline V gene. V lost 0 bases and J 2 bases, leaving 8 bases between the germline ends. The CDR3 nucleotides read TGCGCCAGCAGCTTGGGGGCCGCTAACACTGAAGCTTTCTTT. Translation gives CASSLGAANTEAFF.

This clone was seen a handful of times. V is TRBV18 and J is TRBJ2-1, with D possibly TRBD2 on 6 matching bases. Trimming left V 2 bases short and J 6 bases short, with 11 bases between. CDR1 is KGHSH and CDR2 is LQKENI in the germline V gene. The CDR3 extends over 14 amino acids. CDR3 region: CASSPAGTPNEQFF. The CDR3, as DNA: TGTGCCAGCTCACCAGCGGGGACTCCCAATGAGCAGTTCTTC.

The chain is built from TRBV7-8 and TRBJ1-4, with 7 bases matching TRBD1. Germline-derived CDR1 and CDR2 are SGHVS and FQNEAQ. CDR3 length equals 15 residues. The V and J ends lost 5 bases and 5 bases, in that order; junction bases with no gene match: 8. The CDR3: CASSQKQGTNEKLFF. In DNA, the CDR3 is TGTGCCAGCAGCCAAAAACAGGGGACAAATGAAAAACTGTTTTTT.

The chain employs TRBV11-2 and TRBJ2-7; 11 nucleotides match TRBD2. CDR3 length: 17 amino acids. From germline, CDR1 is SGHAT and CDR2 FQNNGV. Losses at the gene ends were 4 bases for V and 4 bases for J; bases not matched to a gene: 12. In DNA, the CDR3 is TGTGCCAGCAGCTCAAACCCACTAGCGGGAGTGTCTTACGAGCAGTACTTC. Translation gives CASSSNPLAGVSYEQYF.

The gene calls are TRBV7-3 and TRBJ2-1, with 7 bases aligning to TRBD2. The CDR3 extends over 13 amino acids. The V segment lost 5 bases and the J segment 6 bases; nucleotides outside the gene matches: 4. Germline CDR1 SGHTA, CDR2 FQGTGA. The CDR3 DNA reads TGTGCCAGCAGCACGCTAGCGGCCAATGAGCAGTTCTTC. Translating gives CASSTLAANEQFF.

CDR3 DNA: TGTGCCAGCAGCCCAGCCCAGCAGGTCAATGAGCAGTTCTTC. Translated: CASSPAQQVNEQFF. The rearrangement joins TRBV7-9 to TRBJ2-1; D unresolved. CDR3 length equals 14 residues. V was cut by 5 bases and J by 6 bases, with 14 bases left in between. Germline V gene sequence: CDR1 SEHNR, CDR2 FQNEAQ (reference sequence).

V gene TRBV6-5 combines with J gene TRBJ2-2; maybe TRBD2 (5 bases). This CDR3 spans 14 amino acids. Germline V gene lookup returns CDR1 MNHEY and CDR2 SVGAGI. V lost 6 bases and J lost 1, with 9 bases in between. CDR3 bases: TGTGCCAGCAGATTGGACTGGAACACCGGGGAGCTGTTTTTT. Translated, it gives CASRLDWNTGELFF.

The CDR3 region is CATSRDGKGGQPQHF. The CDR3 DNA follows: TGTGCCACCAGCAGAGATGGTAAGGGGGGGCAGCCCCAGCATTTT. This rearrangement joins TRBV15 to TRBJ1-5; D perhaps matches TRBD1 (6 bases). This CDR3 contains 15 residues. The germline V and J ends were trimmed by 0 bases and 7 bases, with 13 bases remaining between them. The V gene's germline CDR1 is LNHNV and CDR2 YYDKDF (reference sequence).

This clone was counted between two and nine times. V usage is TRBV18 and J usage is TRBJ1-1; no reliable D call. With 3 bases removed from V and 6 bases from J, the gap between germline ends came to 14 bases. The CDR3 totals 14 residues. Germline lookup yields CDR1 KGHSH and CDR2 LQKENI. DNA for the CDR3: TGTGCCAGCTCACCCGGTTCGGTGACTGCTGAAGCTTTCTTT. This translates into CASSPGSVTAEAFF.

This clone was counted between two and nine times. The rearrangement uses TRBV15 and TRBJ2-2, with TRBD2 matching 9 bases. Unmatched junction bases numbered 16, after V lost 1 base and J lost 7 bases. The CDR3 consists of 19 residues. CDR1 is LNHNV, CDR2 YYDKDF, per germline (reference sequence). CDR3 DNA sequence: TGTGCCACCAGCAGAGGTCTTGCGCGGCTAGCGGGAACAGGCGGGGAGCTGTTTTTT. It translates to CATSRGLARLAGTGGELFF.

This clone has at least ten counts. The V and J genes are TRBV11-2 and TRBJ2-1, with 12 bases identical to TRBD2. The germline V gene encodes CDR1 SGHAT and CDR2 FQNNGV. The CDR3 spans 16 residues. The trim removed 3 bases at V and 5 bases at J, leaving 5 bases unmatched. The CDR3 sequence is CASSLTSGSHNNEQFF. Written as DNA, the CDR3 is TGTGCCAGCAGCTTGACTAGCGGGAGCCACAACAATGAGCAGTTCTTC.

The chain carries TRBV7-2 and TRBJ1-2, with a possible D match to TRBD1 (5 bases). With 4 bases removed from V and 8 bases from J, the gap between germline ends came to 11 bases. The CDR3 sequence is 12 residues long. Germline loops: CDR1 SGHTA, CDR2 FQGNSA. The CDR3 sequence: CASSSQAGGYTF. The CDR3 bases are TGTGCCAGCAGCTCCCAGGCAGGGGGCTACACCTTC.

CDR3 in amino acids: CSAARQGIEAFF. For the CDR3, the DNA is TGCAGTGCCGCAAGACAGGGGATAGAAGCTTTCTTT. The rearrangement joins TRBV29-1 to TRBJ1-1; TRBD1 agrees at 8 bases. Germline loops: CDR1 SQVTM, CDR2 ANQGSEA. This CDR3 contains 12 residues.